This TCR beta chain is from a study of T cell responses to AZD1222 COVID-19 vaccine. Profiling relied on immunoSEQ multiplex PCR, and the TCRdb table lists in-frame clones only, not all of them. The sample yields more than 95,000 clones, about 89% seen once. The CDR3 is 16 residues long. V dropped 4 bases and J dropped 3; count of bases not matched to a gene: 6. Germline V lookup: CDR1 SEHNR, CDR2 FQNEAQ (reference sequence). The gene calls are TRBV7-9 and TRBJ2-2; TRBD1 matches at 9 bases. This clonotype originated in an adult in good health. Sample: peripheral blood, taken on day 0 of AZD1222 vaccination. The CDR3 loop is CASSSWTGVDTGELFF. In nucleotides, the CDR3 is TGTGCCAGCAGCTCGTGGACAGGGGTGGACACCGGGGAGCTGTTTTTT.